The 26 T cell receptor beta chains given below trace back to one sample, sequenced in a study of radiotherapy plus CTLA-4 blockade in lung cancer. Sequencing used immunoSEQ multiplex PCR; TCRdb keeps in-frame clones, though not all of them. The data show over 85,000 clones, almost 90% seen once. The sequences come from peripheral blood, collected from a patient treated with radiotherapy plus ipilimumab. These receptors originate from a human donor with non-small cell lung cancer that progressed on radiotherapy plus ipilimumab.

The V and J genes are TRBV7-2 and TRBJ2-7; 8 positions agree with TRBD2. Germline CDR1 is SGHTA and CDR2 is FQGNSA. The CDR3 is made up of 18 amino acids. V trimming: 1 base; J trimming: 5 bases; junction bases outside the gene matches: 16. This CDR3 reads CASSLESRGLGSNHEQYF. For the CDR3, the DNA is TGTGCCAGCAGCTTAGAATCTCGGGGACTAGGTTCCAATCACGAGCAGTACTTC.

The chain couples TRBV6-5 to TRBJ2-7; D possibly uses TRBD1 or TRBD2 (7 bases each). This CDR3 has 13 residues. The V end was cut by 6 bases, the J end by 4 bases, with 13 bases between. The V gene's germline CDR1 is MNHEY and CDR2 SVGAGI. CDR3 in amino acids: CASRIQGGYEQYF. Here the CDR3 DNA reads TGTGCCAGCAGGATCCAGGGGGGGTACGAGCAGTACTTC.

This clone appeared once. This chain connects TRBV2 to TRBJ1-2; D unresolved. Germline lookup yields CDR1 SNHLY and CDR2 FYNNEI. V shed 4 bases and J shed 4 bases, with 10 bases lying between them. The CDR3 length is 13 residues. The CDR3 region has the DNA TGTGCCAGCAGTGGAGGTTCTCCCTATGGCTACACCTTC. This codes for CASSGGSPYGYTF.

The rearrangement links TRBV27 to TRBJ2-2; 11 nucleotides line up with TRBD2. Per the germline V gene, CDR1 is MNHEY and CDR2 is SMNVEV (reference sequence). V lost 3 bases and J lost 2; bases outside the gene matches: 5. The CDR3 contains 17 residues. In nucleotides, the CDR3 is TGTGCCAGCAGTTTTGGAGGGACTAGCGGAAACACCGGGGAGCTGTTTTTT. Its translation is CASSFGGTSGNTGELFF.

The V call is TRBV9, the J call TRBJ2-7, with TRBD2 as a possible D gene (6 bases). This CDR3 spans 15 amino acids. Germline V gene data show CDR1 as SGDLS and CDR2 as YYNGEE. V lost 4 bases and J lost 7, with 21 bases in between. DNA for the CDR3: TGTGCCAGCAGCCCAACCCCAGACCCGGGGAGGGAGCAGTACTTC. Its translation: CASSPTPDPGREQYF.

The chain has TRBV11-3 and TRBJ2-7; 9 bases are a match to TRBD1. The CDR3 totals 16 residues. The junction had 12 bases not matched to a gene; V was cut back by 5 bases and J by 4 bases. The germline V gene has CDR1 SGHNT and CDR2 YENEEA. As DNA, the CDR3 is TGTGCCAGCAGCCACCTCCCGGGGACAGGGTCGTACGAGCAGTACTTC. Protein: CASSHLPGTGSYEQYF.

As DNA, the CDR3 is TGCGCCAGCAGCCAGGAGCTAGCGGGAGTGGATACGCAGTATTTT. Translated, it gives CASSQELAGVDTQYF. The chain is built from TRBV4-1 and TRBJ2-3; 10 bases fit TRBD2. The CDR3 length is 15 residues. J gave up 6 bases and V 3 bases, and 6 bases lay outside the gene matches. Germline V gives CDR1 MGHRA, CDR2 YSYEKL.

The CDR3 here is CASSPEGVNTDTQYF. CDR3 in DNA: TGTGCCAGCAGCCCAGAGGGCGTTAACACAGATACGCAGTATTTT. The rearrangement links TRBV7-8 to TRBJ2-3; perhaps TRBD2 as D (5 bases). The length of the CDR3 is 15 residues. Germline V gene lookup returns CDR1 SGHVS and CDR2 FQNEAQ. The V end was cut by 5 bases, the J end by 2 bases, with 14 bases between.

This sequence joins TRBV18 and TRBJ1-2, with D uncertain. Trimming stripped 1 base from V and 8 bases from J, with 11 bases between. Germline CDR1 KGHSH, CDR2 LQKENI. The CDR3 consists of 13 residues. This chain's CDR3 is CASSPLRALGYTF. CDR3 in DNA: TGTGCCAGCTCACCACTGAGGGCCTTGGGCTACACCTTC.

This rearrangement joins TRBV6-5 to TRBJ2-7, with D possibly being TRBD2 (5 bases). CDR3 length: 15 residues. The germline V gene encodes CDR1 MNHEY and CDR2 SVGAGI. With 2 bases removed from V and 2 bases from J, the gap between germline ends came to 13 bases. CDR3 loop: CASSYRPGRPYEQYF. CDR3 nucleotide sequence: TGTGCCAGCAGTTACCGCCCGGGGAGACCCTACGAGCAGTACTTC.

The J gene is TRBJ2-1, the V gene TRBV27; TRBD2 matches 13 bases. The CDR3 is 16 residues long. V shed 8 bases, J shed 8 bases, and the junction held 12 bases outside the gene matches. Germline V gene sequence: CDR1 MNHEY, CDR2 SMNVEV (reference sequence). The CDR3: CASGTSGRASVDEQFF. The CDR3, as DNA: TGTGCCAGCGGAACTAGCGGGAGGGCTAGTGTGGATGAGCAGTTCTTC.

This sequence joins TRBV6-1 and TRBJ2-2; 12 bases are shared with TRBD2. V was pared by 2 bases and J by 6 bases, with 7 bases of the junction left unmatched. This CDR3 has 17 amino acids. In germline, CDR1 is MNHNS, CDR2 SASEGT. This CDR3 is CASSERLAGGPSGELFF. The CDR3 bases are TGTGCCAGCAGTGAAAGGCTAGCGGGAGGGCCGTCCGGGGAGCTGTTTTTT.

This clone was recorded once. CDR3 region: CASSSQLGGAVLDTIYF. In nucleotides, the CDR3 is TGTGCCAGCAGCTCCCAGCTGGGGGGGGCAGTTTTGGACACCATATATTTT. The chain carries TRBV9 and TRBJ1-3, with D tentatively TRBD1 (6 bases). V was pared by 4 bases and J by 8 bases, with 25 bases between. Looked up from germline, CDR1 is SGDLS and CDR2 is YYNGEE. The CDR3 spans 17 residues. Drawing the rest from reference TRBV9 and TRBJ1-3, the complete variable domain is DSGVTQTPKHLITATGQRVTLRCSPRSGDLSVYWYQQSLDQGLQFLIQYYNGEERAKGNILERFSAQQFPDLHSELNLSSLELGDSALYFCASSSQLGGAVLDTIYFGEGSWLTVV.

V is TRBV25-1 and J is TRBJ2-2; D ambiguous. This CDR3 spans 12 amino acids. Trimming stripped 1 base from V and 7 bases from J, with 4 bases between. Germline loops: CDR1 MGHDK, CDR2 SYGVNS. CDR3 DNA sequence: TGTGCCAGCAGTGAATGGGGCGGGGAGCTGTTTTTT. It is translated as CASSEWGGELFF.

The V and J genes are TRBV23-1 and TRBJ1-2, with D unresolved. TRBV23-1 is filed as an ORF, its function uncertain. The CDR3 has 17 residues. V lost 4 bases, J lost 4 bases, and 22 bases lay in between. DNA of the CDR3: TGCGCCAGCAGTCCGGCGGGCCAGGCCTCCCGAAGCTATGGCTACACCTTC. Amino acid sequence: CASSPAGQASRSYGYTF.

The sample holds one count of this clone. The CDR3 reads CASSPSEGTQYF. The CDR3, as DNA: TGTGCCAGCAGCCCAAGTGAGGGTACGCAGTATTTT. The chain recombines TRBV9 with TRBJ2-3, with D possibly TRBD2 on 5 matching bases. Deletions cut 4 bases from V and 8 bases from J, with 11 bases between. CDR3 length equals 12 residues. The germline V gene encodes CDR1 SGDLS and CDR2 YYNGEE.

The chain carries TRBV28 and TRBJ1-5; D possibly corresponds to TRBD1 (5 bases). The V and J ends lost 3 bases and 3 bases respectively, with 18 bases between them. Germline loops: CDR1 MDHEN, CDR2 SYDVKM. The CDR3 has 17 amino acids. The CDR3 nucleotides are TGTGCCAGCAGTTTCAGGAGGGGCAGGGCCCCCAATCAGCCCCAGCATTTT. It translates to CASSFRRGRAPNQPQHF.

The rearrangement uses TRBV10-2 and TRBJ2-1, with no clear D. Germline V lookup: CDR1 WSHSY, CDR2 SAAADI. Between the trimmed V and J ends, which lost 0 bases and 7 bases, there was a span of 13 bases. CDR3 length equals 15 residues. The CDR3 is CASSESRLTRNEQFF. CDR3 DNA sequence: TGCGCCAGCAGTGAGTCGCGTCTTACCAGAAATGAGCAGTTCTTC.

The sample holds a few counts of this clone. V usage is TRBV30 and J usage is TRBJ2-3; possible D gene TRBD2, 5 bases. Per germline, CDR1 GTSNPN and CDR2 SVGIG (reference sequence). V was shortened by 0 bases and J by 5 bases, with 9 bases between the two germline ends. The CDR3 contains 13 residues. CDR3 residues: CAWSVRRGDTQYF. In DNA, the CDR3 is TGTGCCTGGAGTGTACGACGGGGAGATACGCAGTATTTT.

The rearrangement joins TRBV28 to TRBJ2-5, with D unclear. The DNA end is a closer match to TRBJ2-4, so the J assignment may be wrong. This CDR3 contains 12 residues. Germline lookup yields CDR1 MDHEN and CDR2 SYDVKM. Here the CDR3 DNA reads TGTGCCAGCAGTTCGGGCGGACACATTCAGTACTTC. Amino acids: CASSSGGHIQYF.

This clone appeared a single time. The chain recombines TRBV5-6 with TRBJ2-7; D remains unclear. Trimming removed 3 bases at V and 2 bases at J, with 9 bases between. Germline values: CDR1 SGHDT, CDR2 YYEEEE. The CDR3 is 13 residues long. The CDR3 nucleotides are TGTGCCAGCAGCTCCAATTCCCCCTACGAGCAGTACTTC. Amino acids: CASSSNSPYEQYF.

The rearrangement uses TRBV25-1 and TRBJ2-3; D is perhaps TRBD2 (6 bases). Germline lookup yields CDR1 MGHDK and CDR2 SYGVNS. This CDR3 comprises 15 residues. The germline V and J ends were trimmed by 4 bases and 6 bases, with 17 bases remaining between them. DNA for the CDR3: TGTGCCAGCAGTGTCCGCGGGACCCACGAGGATACGCAGTATTTT. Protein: CASSVRGTHEDTQYF.

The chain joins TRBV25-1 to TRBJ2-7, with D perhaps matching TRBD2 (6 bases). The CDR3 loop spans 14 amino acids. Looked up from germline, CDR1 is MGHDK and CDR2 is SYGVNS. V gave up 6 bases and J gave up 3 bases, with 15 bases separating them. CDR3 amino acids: CASSRPGGDYEQYF. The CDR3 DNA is TGTGCCAGCAGCCGACCCGGAGGGGACTACGAGCAGTACTTC.

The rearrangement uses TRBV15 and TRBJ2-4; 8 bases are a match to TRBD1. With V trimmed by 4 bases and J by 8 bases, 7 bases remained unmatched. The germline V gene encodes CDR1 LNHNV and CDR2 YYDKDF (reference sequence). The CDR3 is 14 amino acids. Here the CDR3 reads CATSKGQGLHIQYF. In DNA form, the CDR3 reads TGTGCCACCAGCAAAGGACAGGGTTTACACATTCAGTACTTC.

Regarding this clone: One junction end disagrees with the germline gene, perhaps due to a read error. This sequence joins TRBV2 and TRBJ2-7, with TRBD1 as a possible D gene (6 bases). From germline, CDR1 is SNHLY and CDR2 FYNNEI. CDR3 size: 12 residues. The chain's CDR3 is CAGSLTGYEQYF. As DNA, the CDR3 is TGTGCCGGCAGTTTGACAGGCTACGAGCAGTACTTC.

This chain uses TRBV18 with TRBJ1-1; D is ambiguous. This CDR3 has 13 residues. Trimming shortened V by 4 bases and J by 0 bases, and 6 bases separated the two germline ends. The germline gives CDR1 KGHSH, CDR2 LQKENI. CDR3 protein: CASSLIMNTEAFF. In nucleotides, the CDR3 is TGTGCCAGCTCACTAATCATGAACACTGAAGCTTTCTTT.